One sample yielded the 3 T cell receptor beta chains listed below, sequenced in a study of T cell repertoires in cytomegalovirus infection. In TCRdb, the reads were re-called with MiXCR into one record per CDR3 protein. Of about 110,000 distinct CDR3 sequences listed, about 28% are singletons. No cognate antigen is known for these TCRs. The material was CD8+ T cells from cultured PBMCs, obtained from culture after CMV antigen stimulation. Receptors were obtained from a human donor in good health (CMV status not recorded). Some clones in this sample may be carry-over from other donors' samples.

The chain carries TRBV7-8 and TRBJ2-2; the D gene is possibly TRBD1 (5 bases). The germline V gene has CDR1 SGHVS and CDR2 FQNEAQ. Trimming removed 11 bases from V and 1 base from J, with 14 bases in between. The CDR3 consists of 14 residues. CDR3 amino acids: CASSAGLNTGELFF. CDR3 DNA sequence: TGTGCCTCCTCGGCAGGGCTGAACACCGGGGAGCTGTTTTTT.

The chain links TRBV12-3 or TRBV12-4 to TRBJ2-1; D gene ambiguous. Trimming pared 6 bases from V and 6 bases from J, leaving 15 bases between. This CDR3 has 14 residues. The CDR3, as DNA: TGTGCCAGCAGCGCAGGCGACCATCTCAATGAGCAGTTCTTC. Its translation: CASSAGDHLNEQFF.

The CDR3 sequence: CASRTGGSNQPQHF. For the CDR3, the DNA is TGTGCCAGCAGGACCGGGGGAAGCAATCAGCCCCAGCATTTT. The chain is built from TRBV28 and TRBJ1-5, with D perhaps TRBD1 (5 bases). The CDR3 consists of 14 residues. Trimming shortened V by 6 bases and J by 1 base, and 10 bases separated the two germline ends. Germline V lookup: CDR1 MDHEN, CDR2 SYDVKM.